This TCR beta chain came from a study of shared clonotypes between healthy human individuals. A deep-level run was used for the assay. The table came from immunoSEQ multiplex PCR; TCRdb's copy has only in-frame clones and leaves some out. The sample gives 450,000 to 500,000 clones, 76% of which show up once; over 10% is in the top ten. The germline CDR1 and CDR2 sequences are SGDLS and YYNGEE. The CDR3 runs to 15 residues. This clone was seen just once. Since a far larger clone is one base different, this is likely a read error. J is TRBJ1-1 and V is TRBV9; 9 bases fit TRBD1. The origin of this receptor is a woman aged 40 to 55 in good health. Some clones in this sample may be carry-over from other donors' samples. Sample: PBMCs. DNA for the CDR3: TGTGTCAGCAGCGTAGGGGGACAGGGCCATTCTGAAGCTTTCTTT. Its protein product is CVSSVGGQGHSEAFF.